The 20 T cell receptor beta chains in this list originate from one sample, sequenced in a study of T cells in Graves' hyperthyroidism and ophthalmopathy (dated by TCRdb to between 2017 and 2020). The method was multiplex PCR. These reads were obtained on an Illumina HiSeq 2000. TCR beta CDR3 regions were amplified from RNA transcripts. A first-round RT-PCR of the TCR CDR3 used the HTBI primer set with the Qiagen OneStep RT-PCR kit. The public reads were reanalyzed by TCRdb: fastp trimming at Q25, MiXCR alignment, in-frame beta chains only. Entries that share a CDR3 protein sequence are merged under the most common genes and DNA. The sample includes 350,000 to 400,000 distinct CDR3 sequences, with around 18% observed a single time. The ten most abundant clones make up 35% to 45% of the sample. The specimen sequenced was blood. The receptor set was obtained from a man in his late teens or twenties with Graves' ophthalmopathy.

This clonotype occurred many times. V is TRBV2 and J is TRBJ2-1, with D perhaps matching TRBD1 or TRBD2 (6 bases each). The CDR3 spans 12 residues. Germline lookup yields CDR1 SNHLY and CDR2 FYNNEI. V lost 9 bases and J 12 bases, leaving 18 bases between the germline ends. CDR3 in amino acids: CASYLGGQRQFF. The CDR3 bases are TGTGCCAGTTACTTGGGGGGCCAACGGCAGTTCTTC.

The CDR3 region has the DNA TGTGCCAGCAGCCAAGAGGACGTGGGGCTAGCTGGGGCCAACGTCCTGACTTTC. Protein product: CASSQEDVGLAGANVLTF. The chain has TRBV16 and TRBJ2-6, with D possibly being TRBD1 (5 bases). V shed 2 bases and J shed 2 bases, with 16 bases lying between them. Germline V gene data show CDR1 as KGHSY and CDR2 as FQNENV. The CDR3 runs to 18 residues.

The chain links TRBV2 to TRBJ1-1, with TRBD1 identical over 8 bases. The CDR3 spans 18 residues. CDR1 is SNHLY, CDR2 FYNNEI, per germline. With 5 bases clipped from V and 1 base from J, the junction kept 15 bases outside the gene matches. CDR3 sequence (DNA): TGTGCCAGCAGTACAGGACAGGGTTGGGGCGGGGGGAACACTGAAGCTTTCTTT. Its protein is CASSTGQGWGGGNTEAFF. Full variable domain (remainder filled in from reference TRBV2 and TRBJ1-1): EPEVTQTPSHQVTQMGQEVILRCVPISNHLYFYWYRQILGQKVEFLVSFYNNEISEKSEIFDDQFSVERPDGSNFTLKIRSTKLEDSAMYFCASSTGQGWGGGNTEAFFGQGTRLTVV.

In its sample, this clonotype was seen once. It may be a read error: a sequence one base away is much more abundant. The chain carries TRBV11-2 and TRBJ1-1; 10 bases line up with TRBD1. This CDR3 is 15 amino acids long. CDR1 and CDR2 (germline): SGHAT, FQNNGV. The CDR3 protein is CAGSLYGQGDTEAFF. The CDR3, as DNA: TGTGCCGGCAGCTTGTACGGACAGGGGGACACTGAAGCTTTCTTT.

This clonotype was seen at least ten times. The chain couples TRBV12-3 or TRBV12-4 to TRBJ1-1; D is perhaps TRBD1 (5 bases). With 1 base removed from V and 8 bases from J, the gap between germline ends came to 8 bases. This CDR3 is built from 12 residues. The CDR3 sequence is CASSLGEGEAFF. The CDR3 DNA follows: TGTGCCAGCAGTTTAGGGGAGGGGGAAGCTTTCTTT.

This chain links TRBV5-1 with TRBJ1-5; weak D call: TRBD1 (6 bases). The CDR3 length is 15 residues. Germline V lookup: CDR1 SGHRS, CDR2 YFSETQ. V lost 4 bases to trimming and J lost 5 bases, with 16 bases between them. The CDR3 reads CASSPNGQFDQPQHF. The CDR3, as DNA: TGCGCCAGCAGCCCCAACGGACAGTTCGATCAGCCCCAGCATTTT.

This clonotype was seen many times. The V gene is TRBV11-3, the J gene TRBJ2-1; TRBD1 might be the D (5 bases). The CDR3 has 12 amino acids. Trimming left V 4 bases short and J 7 bases short, with 8 bases between. CDR1 is SGHNT, CDR2 YENEEA, per germline. The CDR3 sequence: CASSSTGNEQFF. The CDR3 nucleotides are TGTGCCAGCAGCTCAACAGGTAATGAGCAGTTCTTC.

V and J are TRBV2 and TRBJ2-5; 12 nucleotides align to TRBD2. CDR3 length equals 16 residues. The V gene's germline CDR1 is SNHLY and CDR2 FYNNEI. V dropped 1 base and J dropped 2; count of bases not matched to a gene: 2. The CDR3 DNA reads TGTGCCAGCAGTGAAGAGCTAGCGGGGGGGCAAGAGACCCAGTACTTC. Amino acids: CASSEELAGGQETQYF. Full variable domain (missing parts from reference TRBV2 and TRBJ2-5): EPEVTQTPSHQVTQMGQEVILRCVPISNHLYFYWYRQILGQKVEFLVSFYNNEISEKSEIFDDQFSVERPDGSNFTLKIRSTKLEDSAMYFCASSEELAGGQETQYFGPGTRLLVL.

In its sample, this clonotype was seen many times. This sequence joins TRBV7-2 and TRBJ2-7; possibly TRBD1 for D (8 bases). The CDR3 contains 14 residues. The germline V gene encodes CDR1 SGHTA and CDR2 FQGNSA. The V end lost 5 bases, the J end lost 6 bases, and 17 bases lay between the germline ends. This CDR3 is CASSPHRGGSEQYF. CDR3 nucleotides: TGTGCCAGCAGCCCACACAGGGGGGGGAGCGAGCAGTACTTC.

Many counts were recorded for this clonotype. V is TRBV12-3 or TRBV12-4 and J is TRBJ2-5, with TRBD2 matching over 7 bases. The CDR3 length is 15 residues. V lost 4 bases to trimming and J lost 5 bases; unmatched junction nucleotides: 10. As DNA, the CDR3 is TGTGCCAGCAGTTCCCTCGGGCGGGGAGGGGAGACCCAGTACTTC. Residues: CASSSLGRGGETQYF.

This clonotype was observed many times. The chain is built from TRBV7-3 and TRBJ2-1, with 8 positions matching TRBD1. Germline V gene data show CDR1 as SGHTA and CDR2 as FQGTGA. V lost 5 bases to trimming and J lost 5 bases; unmatched junction nucleotides: 14. This CDR3 is built from 17 residues. This chain's CDR3 is CASSKGQVGRSNNEQFF. CDR3 bases: TGTGCCAGCAGCAAGGGACAGGTTGGTCGGTCCAACAATGAGCAGTTCTTC.

This clonotype was detected ten times or more. The chain recombines TRBV7-3 with TRBJ2-7, with 7 bases lining up with TRBD1. CDR1 SGHTA and CDR2 FQGTGA come from the germline V gene. V dropped 0 bases and J dropped 4; count of bases not matched to a gene: 12. This CDR3 region has 17 residues. The CDR3 nucleotides are TGTGCCAGCAGCTTAACCAAACAAACAGGGGAGTTTTACGAGCAGTACTTC. It codes for CASSLTKQTGEFYEQYF.

The rearrangement uses TRBV20-1 and TRBJ1-6; 7 bases agree with TRBD1. Per germline, CDR1 DFQATT and CDR2 SNEGSKA (reference sequence). V shed 6 bases, J shed 0 bases, and the junction held 8 bases outside the gene matches. This CDR3 is built from 16 residues. CDR3 coding DNA: TGCAGTGCAACCCACAGGGACAGCTCCTATAATTCACCCCTCCACTTT. The encoded protein is CSATHRDSSYNSPLHF.

DNA for the CDR3: TGCAGTGCCCAAAGGGGGTATAATGAGCAGTTCTTC. Its protein is CSAQRGYNEQFF. This chain uses TRBV20-1 with TRBJ2-1; D perhaps matches TRBD1 (6 bases). V lost 6 bases and J 7 bases, leaving 13 bases between the germline ends. Germline V gene sequence: CDR1 DFQATT, CDR2 SNEGSKA (reference sequence). CDR3 length: 12 residues.

The table lists this clonotype with a few counts. The genes are TRBV12-3 or TRBV12-4 and TRBJ2-4, with D possibly matching TRBD2 (5 bases). The germline V and J ends were trimmed by 6 bases and 2 bases, with 14 bases remaining between them. The CDR3 runs 15 residues. CDR3 coding DNA: TGTGCCAGCAGGGGAGAGCTGGGTACCAAAAACATTCAGTACTTC. Its protein is CASRGELGTKNIQYF.

Ten or more counts support this clonotype. This chain uses TRBV11-2 with TRBJ2-5; D remains ambiguous. Germline-derived CDR1 and CDR2 are SGHAT and FQNNGV. The CDR3 has 14 residues. Between the trimmed V and J ends, which lost 0 bases and 4 bases, there was a span of 9 bases. The CDR3: CASSLDLGRETQYF. The CDR3, as DNA: TGTGCCAGCAGCTTAGATCTAGGTAGAGAGACCCAGTACTTC.

This clonotype was detected only once. The chain has TRBV5-5 and TRBJ1-2; TRBD1 might be the D (6 bases). Germline V gives CDR1 SGHKS, CDR2 YYEKEE (reference sequence). The CDR3 length is 13 residues. Trimming pared 5 bases from V and 5 bases from J, leaving 13 bases between. This CDR3 reads CASSARDIYGYTF. DNA for the CDR3: TGTGCCAGCAGTGCCCGGGACATTTATGGCTACACCTTC.

On this clonotype itself: A much larger clone lies a single base off, so this may be a read error. The V and J genes are TRBV5-6 and TRBJ1-2; D not certain. Germline V gene sequence: CDR1 SGHDT, CDR2 YYEEEE. This CDR3 spans 12 amino acids. The chain's CDR3 is CAGSLTSAGYTF. CDR3 nucleotides: TGTGCCGGCAGCTTGACGAGTGCCGGCTACACCTTC.

V usage is TRBV29-1 and J usage is TRBJ1-1, with 9 bases that match TRBD1. The CDR3 loop spans 13 amino acids. Germline V lookup: CDR1 SQVTM, CDR2 ANQGSEA. With V trimmed by 7 bases and J by 5 bases, 8 bases remained unmatched. The CDR3, as DNA: TGCAGCGCTGGGAGACAGGGGGGAACTGAAGCTTTCTTT. Its protein product is CSAGRQGGTEAFF.

The table lists this clonotype with many counts. V is TRBV27 and J is TRBJ1-1, with 7 bases identical to TRBD1. Germline values: CDR1 MNHEY, CDR2 SMNVEV (reference sequence). V was pared by 4 bases and J by 3 bases, with 2 bases of the junction left unmatched. This CDR3 region has 13 residues. The CDR3 region has the DNA TGTGCCAGCAGTTACGGGACAGACACTGAAGCTTTCTTT. The encoded protein is CASSYGTDTEAFF.